A selection of T cell receptor beta chains follows, all from one sample in a study of T cells in Graves' hyperthyroidism and ophthalmopathy. TCRdb reanalysed the multiplex PCR reads using MiXCR and keeps one entry per CDR3 protein. The sample records 450,000 to 700,000 distinct CDR3 sequences, under 60% being singletons. Material: peripheral blood or thyroid tissue (not recorded which). The receptors were sampled from an adult woman with Graves' disease, either hyperthyroidism or ophthalmopathy (not recorded which). Both conserved end residues are part of each CDR3. The D gene is left open where the match is weak. The size of a clone is reported for some rows only, either as once, few or many, or as a class for expanded clones.

TRBJ1-2	TRBV29-1	-	-	CSVEAGTNYGYTF	TGCAGCGTTGAGGCCGGAACTAACTATGGCTACACCTTC
TRBJ2-2	TRBV29-1	-	TRBD1	CSVETGQGKTGELFF	TGCAGCGTTGAAACGGGACAGGGGAAGACCGGGGAGCTGTTTTTT
TRBJ1-5	TRBV12-3/TRBV12-4	many	-	CASSFGDSNQPQHF	TGTGCCAGCAGTTTCGGGGATAGCAATCAGCCCCAGCATTTT
TRBJ1-2	TRBV20-1	few	-	CSARLGYYGYTF	TGCAGTGCTAGACTGGGGTACTATGGCTACACCTTC
TRBJ1-3	TRBV7-9	-	-	CASSPRRPSSGNTIYF	TGTGCCAGCAGCCCCCGACGCCCAAGCTCTGGAAACACCATATATTTT
TRBJ2-5	TRBV20-1	-	-	CSARGGRKETQYF	TGCAGTGCCAGGGGGGGGCGGAAAGAGACCCAGTACTTC
TRBJ2-7	TRBV25-1	many	-	CASSVNRAHEQYF	TGTGCCAGCAGTGTCAACAGGGCCCACGAGCAGTACTTC
TRBJ1-5	TRBV5-1	few	-	CASSIGLGTEPQHF	TGCGCCAGCAGCATCGGACTGGGAACGGAGCCCCAGCATTTT
TRBJ2-5	TRBV20-1	-	-	CSAARQVREPQYF	TGCAGTGCGGCCCGACAGGTACGGGAGCCCCAGTACTTC
TRBJ2-5	TRBV7-9	-	-	CASSPVRSRSQETQYF	TGTGCCAGCAGCCCAGTGCGCTCGCGGAGCCAAGAGACCCAGTACTTC
TRBJ1-6	TRBV7-2	few	-	CASSLRTLSPLHF	TGTGCCAGCAGCTTAAGGACTTTGTCACCCCTCCACTTT
TRBJ2-5	TRBV7-9	-	TRBD1	CASSLGVGQGYDETQYF	TGTGCCAGCAGCTTAGGAGTTGGACAGGGGTACGATGAGACCCAGTACTTC
TRBJ1-4	TRBV7-7	-	TRBD1	CATSRGGIGKLFF	TGTGCCACCAGCAGAGGGGGCATTGGAAAACTGTTTTTT
TRBJ1-1	TRBV20-1	once	TRBD1	CSARVTGGHTEAFF	TGCAGTGCTAGAGTAACAGGGGGCCACACTGAAGCTTTCTTT
TRBJ2-7	TRBV9	-	TRBD1	CASSELEGDSSYEQYF	TGTGCCAGCAGCGAACTAGAAGGGGACAGCTCCTACGAGCAGTACTTC
TRBJ2-7	TRBV10-3	-	-	CAIASSRSYEQYF	TGTGCCATCGCCAGCAGCCGGAGCTACGAGCAGTACTTC
TRBJ1-2	TRBV29-1	-	TRBD1	CSTEQGPNYGYTF	TGCAGCACCGAACAGGGGCCCAACTATGGCTACACCTTC
TRBJ2-7	TRBV10-3	many	TRBD1	CAISDPGQVSSYEQYF	TGTGCCATCAGTGACCCTGGACAGGTGAGCTCCTACGAGCAGTACTTC
TRBJ2-1	TRBV3-1	many	-	CASSQGFGEPNEQFF	TGTGCCAGCAGCCAAGGTTTCGGAGAGCCCAATGAGCAGTTCTTC
TRBJ1-3	TRBV6-1	once	-	CASAPSFSGNTIYF	TGTGCCAGCGCTCCCAGTTTCTCTGGAAACACCATATATTTT
TRBJ2-5	TRBV13	many	-	CASSLVSGTQYF	TGTGCCAGCAGCTTAGTATCGGGGACCCAGTACTTC
TRBJ1-6	TRBV7-2	-	-	CASSLAQTDSPLHF	TGTGCCAGCAGCTTAGCCCAGACGGATTCACCCCTCCACTTT
TRBJ2-7	TRBV5-1	many	TRBD1	CASSLVLTPGQGKQYF	TGCGCCAGCAGCTTGGTCCTTACTCCGGGACAGGGGAAGCAGTACTTC
TRBJ1-1	TRBV25-1	-	-	CASSARVGFTEAFF	TGTGCCAGCAGTGCTAGAGTAGGCTTCACTGAAGCTTTCTTT
TRBJ1-5	TRBV7-9	-	-	CASSPWRGYSNQPQHF	TGTGCCAGCAGCCCATGGAGGGGGTATAGCAATCAGCCCCAGCATTTT
TRBJ1-2	TRBV4-1	many	TRBD1	CASRGTGKRNGYTF	TGCGCCAGCAGAGGGACAGGGAAAAGGAATGGCTACACCTTC
TRBJ2-2	TRBV7-8	many	-	CASSSSLNTGELFF	TGTGCCAGCAGCTCGTCGTTGAACACCGGGGAGCTGTTTTTT
TRBJ2-7	TRBV5-1	-	-	CASSLAGGSEQYF	TGCGCCAGCAGCTTGGCCGGCGGGTCCGAGCAGTACTTC
TRBJ2-7	TRBV9	-	-	CASSAIPVSYEQYF	TGTGCCAGCAGTGCTATCCCAGTGTCCTACGAGCAGTACTTC
TRBJ2-5	TRBV2	-	-	CAGSMAETQYF	TGTGCCGGCAGCATGGCAGAGACCCAGTACTTC
TRBJ1-5	TRBV24-1	-	-	CATSDPRQDQPQHF	TGTGCCACCAGTGATCCGAGGCAGGATCAGCCCCAGCATTTT
TRBJ1-6	TRBV20-1	-	TRBD1	CSASSGTGLQPLHF	TGCAGTGCTAGTTCCGGGACAGGGCTCCAACCCCTCCACTTT
TRBJ1-5	TRBV20-1	-	-	CSAQVRSQPQHF	TGCAGTGCACAGGTCAGGTCTCAGCCCCAGCATTTT
TRBJ1-1	TRBV10-3	-	-	CAISALRGEAFF	TGTGCCATCAGTGCTTTGAGGGGTGAAGCTTTCTTT